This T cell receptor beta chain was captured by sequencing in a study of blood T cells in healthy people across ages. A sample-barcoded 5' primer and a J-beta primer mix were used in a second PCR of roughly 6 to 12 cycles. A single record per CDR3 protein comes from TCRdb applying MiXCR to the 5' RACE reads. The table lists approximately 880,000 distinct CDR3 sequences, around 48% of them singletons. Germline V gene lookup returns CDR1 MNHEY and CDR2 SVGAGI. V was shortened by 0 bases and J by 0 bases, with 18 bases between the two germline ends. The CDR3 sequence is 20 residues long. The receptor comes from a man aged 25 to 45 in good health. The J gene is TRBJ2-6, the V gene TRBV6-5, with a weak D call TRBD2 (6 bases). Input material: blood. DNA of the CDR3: TGTGCCAGCAGTTACTCACGGGGGAGCACCAACCTCTCTGGGGCCAACGTCCTGACTTTC. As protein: CASSYSRGSTNLSGANVLTF.